This T cell receptor beta chain is drawn from a study of T cell repertoires in cytomegalovirus infection. Study summary: A matching HLA type, together with CMV infection, was signaled by public TCR beta signatures.

There are many counts of this clonotype. Its specificity is unknown. Study conclusions and caveats: Totalled public TCR beta family frequency picked out people who carried CMV plus the relevant HLA.

TCRdb independently ran MiXCR on the reads; one entry per CDR3 protein. The sample consists of roughly 310,000 distinct CDR3 sequences, roughly 17% of them appearing once. The specimen sequenced was PBMCs. This sequence originates from a human donor in good health (CMV status not recorded). Some clones in this sample may be carry-over from other donors' samples.

The CDR3 DNA follows: TGCGCCAGCAGCCAAGAATGGCAGGGGGCGGAGGAAAAACTGTTTTTT. Translated, it gives CASSQEWQGAEEKLFF. The chain employs TRBV4-1 and TRBJ1-4, with TRBD1 identical over 8 bases. V was clipped by 0 bases and J by 8 bases; unmatched bases: 8. CDR3 length: 16 residues. The germline V gene has CDR1 MGHRA and CDR2 YSYEKL.